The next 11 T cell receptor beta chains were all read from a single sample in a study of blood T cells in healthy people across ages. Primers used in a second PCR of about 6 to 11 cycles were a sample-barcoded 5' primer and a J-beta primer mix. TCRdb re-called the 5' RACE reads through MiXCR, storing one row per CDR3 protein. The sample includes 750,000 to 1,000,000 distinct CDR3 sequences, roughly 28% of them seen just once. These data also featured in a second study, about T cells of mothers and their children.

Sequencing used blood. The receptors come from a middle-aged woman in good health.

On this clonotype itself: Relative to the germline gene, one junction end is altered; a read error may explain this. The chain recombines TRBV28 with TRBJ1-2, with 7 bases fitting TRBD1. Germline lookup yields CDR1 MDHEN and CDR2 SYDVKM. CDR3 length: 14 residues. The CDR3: CVSSLLTDRVGYTF. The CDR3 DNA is TGTGTCAGCAGTTTACTGACTGACAGGGTGGGCTACACCTTC.

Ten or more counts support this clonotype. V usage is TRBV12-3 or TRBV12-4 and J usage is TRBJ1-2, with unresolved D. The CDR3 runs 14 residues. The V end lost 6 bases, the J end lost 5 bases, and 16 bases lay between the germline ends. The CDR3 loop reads CASSLDRVLYGYTF. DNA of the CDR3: TGTGCCAGCAGCCTCGACCGGGTCCTATATGGCTACACCTTC.

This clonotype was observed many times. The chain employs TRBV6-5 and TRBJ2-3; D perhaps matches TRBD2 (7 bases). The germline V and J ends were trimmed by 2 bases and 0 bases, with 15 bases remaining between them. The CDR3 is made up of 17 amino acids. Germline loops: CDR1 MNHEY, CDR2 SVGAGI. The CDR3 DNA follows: TGTGCCAGCAGTTACGGGGGGGGCATTTGGAGCACAGATACGCAGTATTTT. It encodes CASSYGGGIWSTDTQYF.

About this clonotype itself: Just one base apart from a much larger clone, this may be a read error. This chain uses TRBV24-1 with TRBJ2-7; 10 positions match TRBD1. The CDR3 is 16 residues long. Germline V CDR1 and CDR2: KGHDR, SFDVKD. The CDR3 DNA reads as TGTGCCACCAAGGGTACGGGACAGGGGCACTCCTACGGGCAGTACTTC. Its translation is CATKGTGQGHSYGQYF.

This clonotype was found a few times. The CDR3 sequence: CASSLVAQGAYEQYF. The CDR3 DNA follows: TGTGCCAGCAGCTTGGTTGCTCAGGGGGCCTACGAGCAGTACTTC. This chain uses TRBV5-6 with TRBJ2-4; 7 bases line up with TRBD1. Judging by the DNA end, TRBJ2-7 fits better; the J call may be wrong. This CDR3 region has 15 residues. Germline V gives CDR1 SGHDT, CDR2 YYEEEE.

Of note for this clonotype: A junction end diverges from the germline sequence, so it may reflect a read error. The CDR3 region has the DNA TGTGCCGGCAGTACCATGGGGGACACTGGAGGAAGACCAAGCTCCTACGAGCAGTACTTC. It encodes CAGSTMGDTGGRPSSYEQYF. The rearrangement joins TRBV28 to TRBJ2-7; D might be TRBD1 (6 bases). The CDR3 runs 20 residues. CDR1 and CDR2 from the germline V gene are MDHEN and SYDVKM.

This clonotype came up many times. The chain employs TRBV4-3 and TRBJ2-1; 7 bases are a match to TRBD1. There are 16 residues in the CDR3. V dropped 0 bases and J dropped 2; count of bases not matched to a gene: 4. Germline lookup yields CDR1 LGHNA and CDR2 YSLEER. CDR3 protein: CASSQDGQATYNEQFF. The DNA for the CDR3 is TGCGCCAGCAGCCAAGACGGACAGGCCACCTACAATGAGCAGTTCTTC.

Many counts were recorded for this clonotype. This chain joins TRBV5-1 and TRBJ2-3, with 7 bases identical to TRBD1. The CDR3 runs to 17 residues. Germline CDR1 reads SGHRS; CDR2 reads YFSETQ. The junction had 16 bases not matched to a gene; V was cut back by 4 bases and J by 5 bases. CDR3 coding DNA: TGCGCCAGCAGCGTACACAGGGGCGATCCCCCCCGAGATACGCAGTATTTT. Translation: CASSVHRGDPPRDTQYF.

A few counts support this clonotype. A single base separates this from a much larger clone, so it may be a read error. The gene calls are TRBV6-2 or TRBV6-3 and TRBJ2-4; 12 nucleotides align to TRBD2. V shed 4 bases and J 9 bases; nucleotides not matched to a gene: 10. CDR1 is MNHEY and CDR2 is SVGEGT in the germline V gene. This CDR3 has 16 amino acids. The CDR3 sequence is CASSLGLAGQESIQYF. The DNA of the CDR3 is TGTGCCAGCAGTTTAGGACTAGCGGGGCAGGAAAGCATTCAGTACTTC.

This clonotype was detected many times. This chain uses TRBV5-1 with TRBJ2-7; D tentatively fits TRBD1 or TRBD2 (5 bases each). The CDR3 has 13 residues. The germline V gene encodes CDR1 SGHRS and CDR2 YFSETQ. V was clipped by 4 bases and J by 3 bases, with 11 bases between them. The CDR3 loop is CASSRDGLYEQYF. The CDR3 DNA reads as TGCGCCAGCAGCCGGGACGGCCTCTACGAGCAGTACTTC. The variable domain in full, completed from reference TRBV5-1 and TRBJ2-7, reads KAGVTQTPRYLIKTRGQQVTLSCSPISGHRSVSWYQQTPGQGLQFLFEYFSETQRNKGNFPGRFSGRQFSNSRSEMNVSTLELGDSALYLCASSRDGLYEQYFGPGTRLTVT.

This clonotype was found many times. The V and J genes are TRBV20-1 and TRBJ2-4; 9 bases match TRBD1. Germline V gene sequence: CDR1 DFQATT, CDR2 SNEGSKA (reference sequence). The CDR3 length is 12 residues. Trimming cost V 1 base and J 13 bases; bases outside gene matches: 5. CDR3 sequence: CSARGTGVEQYF. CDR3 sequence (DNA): TGCAGTGCTAGAGGGACAGGGGTTGAGCAGTACTTC.